The 3 T cell receptor beta chains below were found in one sample sequenced in a study of shared clonotypes between healthy human individuals. It was CD45RO-negative cells, positively selected for CCR7, that made up naive CD8 cells, with terminally differentiated effector memory CD45RA+ cells excluded. Profiling relied on immunoSEQ multiplex PCR, and the TCRdb table lists in-frame clones only, not all of them. Among roughly 850,000 clones listed, approximately 97% were seen once. The source material was naive CD8+ T cells sorted from blood. The receptor source for this set is a man aged 25 to 40 in good health.

J is TRBJ2-7 and V is TRBV6-1; 9 bases agree with TRBD1. Germline values: CDR1 MNHNS, CDR2 SASEGT. The ends lost 10 bases at V and 4 bases at J; junction bases unmatched: 8. The CDR3 extends over 13 amino acids. CDR3 loop: CATSGTGLYEQYF. The DNA for the CDR3 is TGTGCCACCTCCGGGACAGGGCTGTACGAGCAGTACTTC.

The V gene is TRBV29-1, the J gene TRBJ2-7, with 7 positions matching TRBD1. Trimming cost V 2 bases and J 1 base; bases outside gene matches: 8. The CDR3 loop spans 15 amino acids. Germline loops: CDR1 SQVTM, CDR2 ANQGSEA. CDR3 DNA sequence: TGCAGCGTTGAATTGGGGGACAGTGCTTCCTACGAGCAGTACTTC. Translation: CSVELGDSASYEQYF.

This clone occurred once. Other DNA sequences in this sample translate to the same CDR3. The chain couples TRBV30 to TRBJ2-1, with D perhaps TRBD2 (5 bases). The germline V and J ends were trimmed by 0 bases and 6 bases, with 6 bases remaining between them. The CDR3 is made up of 12 amino acids. Germline V gene lookup returns CDR1 GTSNPN and CDR2 SVGIG (reference sequence). In DNA, the CDR3 is TGTGCCTGGAGTGTACTAGGCAATGAGCAGTTCTTC. Amino acid sequence: CAWSVLGNEQFF.